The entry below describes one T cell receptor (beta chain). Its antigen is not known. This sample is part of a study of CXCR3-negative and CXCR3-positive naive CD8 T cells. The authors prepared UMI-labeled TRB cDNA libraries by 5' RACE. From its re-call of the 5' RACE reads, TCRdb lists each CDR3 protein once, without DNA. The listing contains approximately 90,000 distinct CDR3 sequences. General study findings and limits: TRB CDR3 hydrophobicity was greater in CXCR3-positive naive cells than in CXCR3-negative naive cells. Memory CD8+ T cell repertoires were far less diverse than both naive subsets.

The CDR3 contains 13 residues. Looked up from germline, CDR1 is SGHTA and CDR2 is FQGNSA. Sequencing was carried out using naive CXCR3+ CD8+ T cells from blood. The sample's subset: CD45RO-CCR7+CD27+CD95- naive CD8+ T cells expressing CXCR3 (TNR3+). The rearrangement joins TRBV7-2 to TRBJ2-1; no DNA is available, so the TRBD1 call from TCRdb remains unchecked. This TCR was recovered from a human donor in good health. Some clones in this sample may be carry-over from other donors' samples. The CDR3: CASSHGTYNEQFF.